The 10 T cell receptor beta chains below come from one sample, sequenced in a study of type 1 and type 2 diabetes patients. Genomic DNA was the PCR template. A primer set of 30 forward and 13 reverse primers amplified the CDR3. MiXCR was run by TCRdb on the multiplex PCR reads, yielding one entry per CDR3 protein. The sample lists about 250,000 distinct CDR3 sequences, around 47% occurring once. The specimen sequenced was peripheral blood mononuclear cells (PBMCs). These receptors originate from a man aged 18 to 35 with type 2 diabetes.

This clonotype has just a few counts. Here the CDR3 DNA reads TGTGCCAGTAGTATCGAACGGGCGGGTGAGCAGTTCTTC. This gives the protein CASSIERAGEQFF. The chain recombines TRBV19 with TRBJ2-1; a possible D gene is TRBD2 (5 bases). Trimming took 3 bases from V and 9 from J, leaving 12 bases between them. Germline-derived CDR1 and CDR2 are LNHDA and SQIVND (reference sequence). CDR3 length equals 13 residues.

The chain carries TRBV6-4 and TRBJ2-5, with TRBD2 matching over 9 bases. The end of the DNA aligns better with TRBJ2-1, so the J call may be wrong. The CDR3 is 16 residues long. Per germline, CDR1 MRHNA and CDR2 SNTAGT. This CDR3 reads CASSDDAGGRSKEQFF. The CDR3 nucleotides are TGTGCCAGCAGTGACGACGCGGGGGGGCGGTCGAAGGAGCAGTTCTTC.

The chain joins TRBV12-3 or TRBV12-4 to TRBJ1-1; 7 nucleotides match TRBD1. V lost 7 bases and J lost 3; bases outside the gene matches: 5. The CDR3 is 13 amino acids. CDR3 bases: TGTGCCAGCAACAAACAGGGGTACACTGAAGCTTTCTTT. Amino acids: CASNKQGYTEAFF.

This clonotype was observed a single time. V and J are TRBV19 and TRBJ1-1; D possibly corresponds to TRBD1 (6 bases). This CDR3 contains 13 residues. Germline CDR1 reads LNHDA; CDR2 reads SQIVND (reference sequence). Deletions cut 7 bases from V and 3 bases from J, with 12 bases between. CDR3 protein: CASIRTEHTEAFF. Here the CDR3 DNA reads TGTGCCAGTATTAGGACAGAACACACTGAAGCTTTCTTT. Using reference TRBV19 and TRBJ1-1 for the parts outside the CDR3, the full variable domain is DGGITQSPKYLFRKEGQNVTLSCEQNLNHDAMYWYRQDPGQGLRLIYYSQIVNDFQKGDIAEGYSVSREKKESFPLTVTSAQKNPTAFYLCASIRTEHTEAFFGQGTRLTVV.

The chain links TRBV19 to TRBJ2-1; a possible D gene is TRBD1 (6 bases). CDR3 size: 15 residues. Germline loops: CDR1 LNHDA, CDR2 SQIVND (reference sequence). With 0 bases removed from V and 0 bases from J, the gap between germline ends came to 6 bases. The CDR3 bases are TGTGCCAGTAGTATAGAGGGGGCCTCCTACAATGAGCAGTTCTTC. Translation: CASSIEGASYNEQFF.

The gene calls are TRBV25-1 and TRBJ1-2; D may be TRBD1 (6 bases). CDR3 length: 16 amino acids. Germline V gene sequence: CDR1 MGHDK, CDR2 SYGVNS. Deletions cut 8 bases from V and 8 bases from J, with 27 bases between. The chain's CDR3 is CASAPLGAGLSGGYTF. The CDR3 region has the DNA TGTGCCAGCGCCCCCCTGGGGGCGGGGTTGTCAGGAGGCTACACCTTC.

This clonotype came up a few times. The junction differs from germline at one of its ends, possibly a read error. The rearrangement uses TRBV20-1 and TRBJ2-5; D possibly corresponds to TRBD1 (5 bases). The CDR3 is 11 residues long. Germline V lookup: CDR1 DFQATT, CDR2 SNEGSKA (reference sequence). In nucleotides, the CDR3 is TGCAGTGCGCGACCTCAGGGTTTGGCAAACTTC. This translates into CSARPQGLANF.

This clonotype was picked up a small number of times. The V and J genes are TRBV15 and TRBJ2-7, with D perhaps matching TRBD1 (6 bases). The CDR3 is 15 residues long. CDR1 is LNHNV, CDR2 YYDKDF, per germline (reference sequence). Trimming left V 8 bases short and J 2 bases short, with 19 bases between. The CDR3 loop is CATAIRFGGPYEQYF. The CDR3, as DNA: TGTGCCACCGCCATTCGCTTTGGGGGCCCCTACGAGCAGTACTTC.

The chain has TRBV12-3 or TRBV12-4 and TRBJ1-1; 7 positions match TRBD1. J was trimmed by 10 bases and V by 5 bases; bases with no gene match: 16. The CDR3 consists of 15 residues. This CDR3 is CASSPRQGPGFLAFF. The CDR3 DNA reads as TGTGCCAGCAGTCCACGACAGGGTCCAGGGTTTCTAGCTTTCTTT.

This clonotype was detected a few times. The genes are TRBV5-1 and TRBJ2-2; a possible D gene is TRBD2 (6 bases). The CDR3 spans 15 residues. Trimming took off 0 bases at V and 6 bases at J, with 12 bases between the two ends. Germline CDR1 is SGHRS and CDR2 is YFSETQ. The DNA of the CDR3 is TGCGCCAGCAGCTTGGCTCAGGGCGGGGCCGGGGAGCTGTTTTTT. Its translation: CASSLAQGGAGELFF.